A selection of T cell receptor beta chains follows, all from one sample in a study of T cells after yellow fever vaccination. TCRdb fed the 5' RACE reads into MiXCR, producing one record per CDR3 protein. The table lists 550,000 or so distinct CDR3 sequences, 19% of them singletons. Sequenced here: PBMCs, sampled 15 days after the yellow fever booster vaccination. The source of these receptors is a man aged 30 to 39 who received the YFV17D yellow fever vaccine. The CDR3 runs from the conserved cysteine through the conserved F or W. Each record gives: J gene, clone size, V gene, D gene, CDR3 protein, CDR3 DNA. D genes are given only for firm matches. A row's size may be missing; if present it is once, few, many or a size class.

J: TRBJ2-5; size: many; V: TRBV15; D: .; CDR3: CATSRKGNRPEETQYF; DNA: TGTGCCACCAGCAGGAAGGGTAACAGGCCCGAAGAGACCCAGTACTTC
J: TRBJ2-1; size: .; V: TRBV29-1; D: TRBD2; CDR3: CSVPLAGPNEQFF; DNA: TGCAGCGTTCCACTAGCGGGGCCGAATGAGCAGTTCTTC
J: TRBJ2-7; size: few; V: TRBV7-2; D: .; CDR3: CASSSIGVGGYEQYF; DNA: TGTGCCAGCAGCTCCATTGGGGTCGGCGGCTACGAGCAGTACTTC
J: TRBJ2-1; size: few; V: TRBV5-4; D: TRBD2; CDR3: CASSSPTGRMGNEQFF; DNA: TGTGCCAGCAGTTCTCCTACCGGGAGGATGGGCAATGAGCAGTTCTTC
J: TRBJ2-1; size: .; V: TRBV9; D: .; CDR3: CAISVASLASNEQFF; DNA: TGTGCCATCAGCGTAGCTAGCCTAGCGAGTAATGAGCAGTTCTTC
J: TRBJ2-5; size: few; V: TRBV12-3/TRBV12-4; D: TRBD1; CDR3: CASSPGQVETQYF; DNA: TGTGCCAGCAGTCCCGGACAGGTTGAGACCCAGTACTTC
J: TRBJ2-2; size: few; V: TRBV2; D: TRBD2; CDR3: CASSGGGRSWELFF; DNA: TGTGCCAGCAGTGGCGGCGGGAGGTCCTGGGAGCTGTTTTTT
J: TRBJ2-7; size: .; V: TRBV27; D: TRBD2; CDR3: CASSLYWLAGGYEQYF; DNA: TGTGCCAGCAGTTTATACTGGCTAGCGGGGGGCTACGAGCAGTACTTC
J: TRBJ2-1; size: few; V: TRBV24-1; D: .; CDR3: CATSDNSYNEQFF; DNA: TGTGCCACCAGTGATAACAGTTACAATGAGCAGTTCTTC
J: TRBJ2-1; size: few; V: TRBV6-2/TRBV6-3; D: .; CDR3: CASSPAFGAEQFF; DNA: TGTGCCAGCAGTCCGGCTTTCGGGGCTGAGCAGTTCTTC
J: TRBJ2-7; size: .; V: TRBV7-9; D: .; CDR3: CASSPGQREQYF; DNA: TGTGCCAGCAGCCCCGGACAGCGCGAGCAGTACTTC
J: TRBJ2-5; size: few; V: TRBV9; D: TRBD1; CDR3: CASSVGPERGQRGETQYF; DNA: TGTGCCAGCAGCGTAGGCCCCGAGAGGGGGCAGAGGGGAGAGACCCAGTACTTC